What follows are 23 T cell receptor beta chains derived from one specimen sequenced in a study of cytomegalovirus exposure and HLA in healthy donors. PCR used 60 Vbeta primers and 13 Jbeta primers. Profiling relied on immunoSEQ multiplex PCR, and the TCRdb table lists in-frame clones only, not all of them. The sample consists of about 140,000 clones, over 70% of them appearing once. Input material: PBMCs. The receptors were gathered from a woman between 40 and 50 years old in good health and CMV-seronegative.

The J gene is TRBJ1-1, the V gene TRBV5-1; 7 bases map to TRBD1. J lost 3 bases, V lost 5 bases, and 4 bases had no gene match. Per germline, CDR1 SGHRS and CDR2 YFSETQ. This CDR3 spans 13 amino acids. DNA of the CDR3: TGCGCCAGCAGGGGACAGTCCGACACTGAAGCTTTCTTT. It yields the protein CASRGQSDTEAFF.

The gene calls are TRBV7-9 and TRBJ1-1; 11 bases are shared with TRBD1. This CDR3 has 15 amino acids. Germline V CDR1 and CDR2: SEHNR, FQNEAQ (reference sequence). V was clipped by 5 bases and J by 6 bases; unmatched bases: 8. CDR3 sequence: CASSAWTGGRSEAFF. The DNA for the CDR3 is TGTGCCAGCAGCGCTTGGACAGGGGGCAGGTCTGAAGCTTTCTTT.

The V and J genes are TRBV5-1 and TRBJ2-5; the match to TRBD2 covers 14 bases. Germline CDR1 and CDR2: SGHRS and YFSETQ. The CDR3 runs 16 residues. With 4 bases clipped from V and 4 bases from J, the junction kept 6 bases outside the gene matches. CDR3 in DNA: TGCGCCAGCAGCCAACTGACTAGCGGGGGGGGAGAGACCCAGTACTTC. This sequence encodes CASSQLTSGGGETQYF.

The chain carries TRBV18 and TRBJ2-3, with 16 positions matching TRBD2. The V gene end was trimmed by 3 bases and the J gene end by 3 bases; junction bases not matched to a gene: 3. The CDR3 extends over 17 amino acids. From germline, CDR1 is KGHSH and CDR2 LQKENI. The CDR3 nucleotides read TGTGCCAGCTCACCGACGGGACTAGCGGGAGGGACAGATACGCAGTATTTT. Amino acid sequence: CASSPTGLAGGTDTQYF.

The chain combines TRBV6-1 with TRBJ1-1; 7 nucleotides line up with TRBD1. This CDR3 spans 13 amino acids. CDR1 is MNHNS and CDR2 is SASEGT in the germline V gene. The trim removed 6 bases at V and 11 bases at J, leaving 12 bases unmatched. CDR3 nucleotides: TGTGCCAGCAGCGGTGACACAGGGGTTCGGGCTTTCTTT. It is translated as CASSGDTGVRAFF.

The chain combines TRBV2 with TRBJ2-3, with 10 bases matching TRBD2. Trimming removed 4 bases from V and 6 bases from J; junction bases left unmatched: 7. The CDR3 has 15 residues. The V gene's germline CDR1 is SNHLY and CDR2 FYNNEI. CDR3 bases: TGTGCCAGCAGTGGTAGCGGGGGGCTCGGGGATACGCAGTATTTT. It is translated as CASSGSGGLGDTQYF.

This chain links TRBV7-9 with TRBJ1-1; 7 bases line up with TRBD1. The V segment lost 1 base and the J segment 7 bases; nucleotides outside the gene matches: 9. The CDR3 extends over 15 amino acids. CDR1 is SEHNR, CDR2 FQNEAQ, per germline (reference sequence). As DNA, the CDR3 is TGTGCCAGCAGCTTAGGGTCTCGGGACAGAGGTGAAGCTTTCTTT. Translating it yields CASSLGSRDRGEAFF.

With respect to this clone: An end of the junction differs from the germline gene, which may be a read error. The V call is TRBV28, the J call TRBJ2-2; D unclear. The length of the CDR3 is 16 residues. Germline CDR1 and CDR2: MDHEN and SYDVKM. CDR3 nucleotide sequence: TGTGCCGGCAGTCGCGGTGTCGGAGTGAACACCGGGGAGCTGTTTTTT. Protein product: CAGSRGVGVNTGELFF. Supplemented by reference TRBV28 and TRBJ2-2, the full variable domain reads DVKVTQSSRYLVKRTGEKVFLECVQDMDHENMFWYRQDPGLGLRLIYFSYDVKMKEKGDIPEGYSVSREKKERFSLILESASTNQTSMYLCAGSRGVGVNTGELFFGEGSRLTVL.

The chain joins TRBV2 to TRBJ1-5, with D hard to call. Trimming stripped 7 bases from V and 2 bases from J, with 12 bases between. The CDR3 extends over 14 amino acids. The germline CDR1 and CDR2 sequences are SNHLY and FYNNEI. CDR3 coding DNA: TGTGCCAGCACGTCGGGTTTTGGCAATCAGCCCCAGCATTTT. Its protein product is CASTSGFGNQPQHF.

Only a few counts were recorded for this clone. The chain uses TRBV4-1 and TRBJ1-1, with a tentative D call TRBD1 (5 bases). Germline loops: CDR1 MGHRA, CDR2 YSYEKL. This CDR3 spans 19 amino acids. Trimming stripped 0 bases from V and 1 base from J, with 21 bases between. CDR3 nucleotides: TGCGCCAGCAGCCAAGAAGGTGGTGTAGGGGTCAGAACGAACACTGAAGCTTTCTTT. Translated, it gives CASSQEGGVGVRTNTEAFF.

In DNA, the CDR3 is TGTGCCAGCAGCTTAATAGGGAGAGAGGGTACGCAGTATTTT. Translated, it gives CASSLIGREGTQYF. The rearrangement joins TRBV11-2 to TRBJ2-3; D is possibly TRBD2 (5 bases). There are 14 residues in the CDR3. Germline V gene sequence: CDR1 SGHAT, CDR2 FQNNGV. Trimming shortened V by 2 bases and J by 8 bases, and 14 bases separated the two germline ends.

This chain uses TRBV2 with TRBJ2-7; 11 bases are a match to TRBD1. The germline V gene has CDR1 SNHLY and CDR2 FYNNEI. This CDR3 contains 15 residues. V lost 7 bases to trimming and J lost 5 bases; unmatched junction nucleotides: 10. The CDR3 spells CASTFMDRGRDEQYF. In DNA, the CDR3 is TGTGCCAGCACCTTTATGGACAGGGGGCGCGACGAGCAGTACTTC.

This clone was found once. The chain uses TRBV7-6 and TRBJ2-7, with D perhaps matching TRBD2 (6 bases). Germline V gives CDR1 SGHVS, CDR2 FNYEAQ. This CDR3 is 13 amino acids long. V gave up 5 bases and J gave up 3 bases, with 11 bases separating them. This CDR3 is CASSPGVLYEQYF. CDR3 DNA: TGTGCCAGCAGCCCGGGGGTTCTCTACGAGCAGTACTTC.

This clone showed up just a few times. The gene calls are TRBV10-2 and TRBJ2-7; 13 bases are shared with TRBD2. J lost 2 bases, V lost 6 bases, and 4 bases had no gene match. Germline assignment: CDR1 WSHSY and CDR2 SAAADI. The CDR3 runs 15 residues. The CDR3 coding sequence is TGCGCCAGCAGCCACGGACTAGCGGGAGCCTACGAGCAGTACTTC. This translates into CASSHGLAGAYEQYF.

This clone was seen once. CDR3 in amino acids: CASSLGPGTGNLDEQYF. The CDR3 nucleotides read TGTGCCAGCAGTTTGGGTCCCGGGACAGGGAACCTCGACGAGCAGTACTTC. The V and J genes are TRBV27 and TRBJ2-7; 9 positions agree with TRBD1. The germline gives CDR1 MNHEY, CDR2 SMNVEV (reference sequence). Trimming at V came to 3 bases and at J to 5 bases, leaving 14 bases not matched to a gene. This CDR3 spans 17 amino acids.

This clone was counted a few times. V gene TRBV6-5 combines with J gene TRBJ1-2; the D is unclear. The V end was cut by 0 bases, the J end by 14 bases, with 16 bases between. This CDR3 has 13 amino acids. Germline CDR1 and CDR2: MNHEY and SVGAGI. The CDR3 loop reads CASSYSEAIGRTF. The CDR3 DNA reads TGTGCCAGCAGTTACTCAGAGGCTATTGGTAGAACCTTC.

The chain carries TRBV27 and TRBJ1-2; TRBD1 agrees at 9 bases. This CDR3 is 15 amino acids long. Trimming removed 6 bases from V and 7 bases from J; junction bases left unmatched: 12. Germline V CDR1 and CDR2: MNHEY, SMNVEV (reference sequence). CDR3 bases: TGTGCCAGCAGGTCGGCCCGGGACAGGGCGATTGGCTACACCTTC. It translates to CASRSARDRAIGYTF.

J is TRBJ2-3 and V is TRBV28; 8 bases are shared with TRBD2. Germline V gene data show CDR1 as MDHEN and CDR2 as SYDVKM. The CDR3 is 14 amino acids. V lost 6 bases to trimming and J lost 4 bases; unmatched junction nucleotides: 6. Here the CDR3 reads CASRPGLEADTQYF. DNA for the CDR3: TGTGCCAGCAGACCGGGACTAGAGGCAGATACGCAGTATTTT.

The chain combines TRBV4-2 with TRBJ1-3; D gene unclear. CDR1 and CDR2 from the germline V gene are LGHNA and YNFKEQ. The CDR3 totals 14 residues. Between the trimmed V and J ends, which lost 1 base and 1 base, there was a span of 5 bases. The CDR3: CASSQALSGNTIYF. CDR3 DNA: TGTGCCAGCAGCCAAGCACTGTCTGGAAACACCATATATTTT.

The sample holds many counts of this clone. CDR3 nucleotides: TGTGCCAGTAGGCCGGGTTGGAAACAGGGGGCTAACACTGAAGCTTTCTTT. It yields the protein CASRPGWKQGANTEAFF. The chain employs TRBV19 and TRBJ1-1; TRBD1 matches at 9 bases. Germline V lookup: CDR1 LNHDA, CDR2 SQIVND (reference sequence). This CDR3 region has 17 residues. The V and J ends lost 6 bases and 2 bases, in that order; junction bases with no gene match: 13.

There are a few counts of this clone. The chain has TRBV10-3 and TRBJ2-7; 10 bases align to TRBD1. The J segment lost 4 bases and the V segment lost 4 bases, leaving 4 bases of the junction unmatched. From germline, CDR1 is ENHRY and CDR2 SYGVKD. The CDR3 sequence is 14 residues long. The CDR3 DNA follows: TGTGCCATCAGTGTAGGACAGGGGGAGTACGAGCAGTACTTC. Translated, it gives CAISVGQGEYEQYF.

V usage is TRBV6-1 and J usage is TRBJ2-7; 11 bases align to TRBD1. This CDR3 is 14 amino acids long. With 7 bases clipped from V and 5 bases from J, the junction kept 7 bases outside the gene matches. Germline V lookup: CDR1 MNHNS, CDR2 SASEGT. DNA for the CDR3: TGTGCCAGCACCGGGGGACAGGGGGAGCACGAGCAGTACTTC. Translation gives CASTGGQGEHEQYF.

The gene calls are TRBV6-1 and TRBJ1-5, with D possibly TRBD1 on 5 matching bases. CDR3 length equals 13 residues. In germline, CDR1 is MNHNS, CDR2 SASEGT. V lost 4 bases to trimming and J lost 7 bases, with 11 bases between them. The CDR3 DNA reads TGTGCCAGCAGTGTCGACCGGGGGCAGCCCCAGCATTTT. Translating it yields CASSVDRGQPQHF.